Listed below are T cell receptor beta chains from one sample, sequenced in a study of blood T cell repertoires in COVID-19. TCRdb's table, derived via immunoSEQ multiplex PCR, lists solely in-frame clones and lacks some. The sample gives approximately 240,000 clones, roughly 82% of which show up once; nearly 5% is in the top ten. The sample taken for sequencing was peripheral blood. All receptors come from a woman at least 80 years old with active or convalescent COVID-19. Both conserved end residues are part of each CDR3. The order of the fields is CDR3 DNA, CDR3 protein, J gene, D gene, clone size, V gene. D genes are given only for firm matches. A clone size is listed for some rows: how often the clone was seen (once, few, many), or a class if it is expanded.

TGCGCCAGCAACACGGCGGCCGCGAACACCGGGGAGCTGTTTTTT | CASNTAAANTGELFF | TRBJ2-2 | . | . | TRBV5-1
TGCGCCAGCAGCTACATACCGGGACAGGGTTTCCGGGAGCTGTTTTTT | CASSYIPGQGFRELFF | TRBJ2-2 | TRBD1 | . | TRBV4-1
TGCGCCAGCAGCTTGGTAGCGGGGGCAGATACGCAGTATTTT | CASSLVAGADTQYF | TRBJ2-3 | TRBD2 | . | TRBV5-1
TGTGCCACCTTCGGCGGGAACACTGAAGCTTTCTTT | CATFGGNTEAFF | TRBJ1-1 | . | . | TRBV6-5
TGTGCCAGCACCCAAGCGCTACTACAAAGGACAGATACGCAGTATTTT | CASTQALLQRTDTQYF | TRBJ2-3 | . | once | TRBV28
TGTGCCAGCAGCTCGGGACAGGGCCGGGATTCACCCCTCCACTTT | CASSSGQGRDSPLHF | TRBJ1-6 | TRBD1 | . | TRBV7-4
TGTGCCAGCAGCGTAGGGCACGGGCCGGGGAACGAGCAGTACTTC | CASSVGHGPGNEQYF | TRBJ2-7 | . | few | TRBV9
TGTGCCAGCAGCTCCATAGCGGGAGGGCCGACAGATACGCAGTATTTT | CASSSIAGGPTDTQYF | TRBJ2-3 | TRBD2 | once | TRBV7-9
TGTGCCAGCAGCTCCTGGACATCGGGGGGCATATATTTT | CASSSWTSGGIYF | TRBJ1-3 | . | . | TRBV7-2
TGTGCCAGCAGTGACGGGTGGCGCTCTGGGGCCAACGTCCTGACTTTC | CASSDGWRSGANVLTF | TRBJ2-6 | . | . | TRBV28
TGTGCCAGCAGCCCCCCCTGGGGGCTCTCCTACGAGCAGTACTTC | CASSPPWGLSYEQYF | TRBJ2-7 | . | . | TRBV7-2
TGTGCCAGCAGCCAAGAGAGCGGGACAGGGTCTTTCGAGCAGTACTTC | CASSQESGTGSFEQYF | TRBJ2-7 | TRBD1 | once | TRBV4-2
TGTGCCAGCAGTCCCCAGACAGGGGGGTTTGGTCATGGCTACACCTTC | CASSPQTGGFGHGYTF | TRBJ1-2 | TRBD1 | . | TRBV27
TGTGCCAGCAGCTTGGACCCAGGCGGCACAGATACGCAGTATTTT | CASSLDPGGTDTQYF | TRBJ2-3 | . | . | TRBV5-4
TGTGCCAGCAGCCTGACAGACTTGAACACTGAAGCTTTCTTT | CASSLTDLNTEAFF | TRBJ1-1 | . | . | TRBV25-1
TGTGCCACCAGTGATCCAGCGAGAGCTAGCACAGATACGCAGTATTTT | CATSDPARASTDTQYF | TRBJ2-3 | . | few | TRBV24-1
TGCGCCAGCAGCTGGGTGACAGGGGGTAATGAAAAACTGTTTTTT | CASSWVTGGNEKLFF | TRBJ1-4 | TRBD1 | . | TRBV5-1
TGTGCCAGCAGTTTTTTTTGGACAGGGGAGAACACTGAAGCTTTCTTT | CASSFFWTGENTEAFF | TRBJ1-1 | TRBD1 | . | TRBV28
TGCGCCAGCAGCTTGGGACTAGCGGGCCTCACCGGGGAGCTGTTTTTT | CASSLGLAGLTGELFF | TRBJ2-2 | TRBD2 | . | TRBV5-1
TGTGCCAGCAGTTTTTCGGAGTACGAGCAGTACTTC | CASSFSEYEQYF | TRBJ2-7 | . | . | TRBV28
TGTGCCAGCAGCCTAACTTTTGGCTGGGAACAGGGCTTGGAGACCCAGTACTTC | CASSLTFGWEQGLETQYF | TRBJ2-5 | . | . | TRBV11-2
TGTGCCAACACTCGGGACAGTGTAAATGAAAAACTGTTTTTT | CANTRDSVNEKLFF | TRBJ1-4 | TRBD1 | . | TRBV27
TGTGCCAGCAGTGAACGCATTCCGGGACAGGGGACCCCCTACGAGCAGTACTTC | CASSERIPGQGTPYEQYF | TRBJ2-7 | TRBD1 | . | TRBV6-1